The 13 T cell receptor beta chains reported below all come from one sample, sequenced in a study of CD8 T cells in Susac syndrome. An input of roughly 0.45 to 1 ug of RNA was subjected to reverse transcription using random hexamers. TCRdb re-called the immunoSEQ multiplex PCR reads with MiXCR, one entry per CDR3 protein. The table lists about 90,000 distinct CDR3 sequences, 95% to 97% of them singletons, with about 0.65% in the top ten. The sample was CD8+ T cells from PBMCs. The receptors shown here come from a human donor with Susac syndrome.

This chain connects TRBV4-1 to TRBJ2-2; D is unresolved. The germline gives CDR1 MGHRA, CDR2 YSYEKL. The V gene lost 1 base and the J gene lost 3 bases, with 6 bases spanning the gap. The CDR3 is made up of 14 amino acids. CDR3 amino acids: CASSQVMDTGELFF. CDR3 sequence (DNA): TGCGCCAGCAGCCAAGTTATGGACACCGGGGAGCTGTTTTTT.

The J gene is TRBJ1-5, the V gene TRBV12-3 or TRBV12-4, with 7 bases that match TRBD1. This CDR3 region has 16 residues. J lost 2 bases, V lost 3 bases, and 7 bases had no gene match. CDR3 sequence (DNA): TGTGCCAGCAGTTTTCAGGGGGGAATGGGCAATCAGCCCCAGCATTTT. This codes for CASSFQGGMGNQPQHF.

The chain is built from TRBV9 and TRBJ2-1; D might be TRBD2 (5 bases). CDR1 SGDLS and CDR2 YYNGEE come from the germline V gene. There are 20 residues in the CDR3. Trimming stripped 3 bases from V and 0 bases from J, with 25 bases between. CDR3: CASSAEGAPLPTSSYNEQFF. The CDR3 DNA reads TGTGCCAGCAGCGCCGAGGGAGCGCCGCTACCGACGAGCTCCTACAATGAGCAGTTCTTC.

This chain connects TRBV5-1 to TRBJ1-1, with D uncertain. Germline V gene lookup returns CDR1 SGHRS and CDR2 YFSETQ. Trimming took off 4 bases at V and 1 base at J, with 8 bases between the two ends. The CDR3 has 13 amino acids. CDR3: CASSEKGNTEAFF. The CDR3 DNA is TGCGCCAGCAGCGAAAAAGGGAACACTGAAGCTTTCTTT.

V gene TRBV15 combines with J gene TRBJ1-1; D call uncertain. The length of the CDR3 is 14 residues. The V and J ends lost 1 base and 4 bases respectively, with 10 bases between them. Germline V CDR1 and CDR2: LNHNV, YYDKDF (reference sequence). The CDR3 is CATSRALTSTEAFF. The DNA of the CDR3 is TGTGCCACCAGCAGAGCCCTTACAAGCACTGAAGCTTTCTTT. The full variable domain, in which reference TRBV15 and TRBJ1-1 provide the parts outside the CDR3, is DAMVIQNPRYQVTQFGKPVTLSCSQTLNHNVMYWYQQKSSQAPKLLFHYYDKDFNNEADTPDNFQSRRPNTSFCFLDIRSPGLGDTAMYLCATSRALTSTEAFFGQGTRLTVV.

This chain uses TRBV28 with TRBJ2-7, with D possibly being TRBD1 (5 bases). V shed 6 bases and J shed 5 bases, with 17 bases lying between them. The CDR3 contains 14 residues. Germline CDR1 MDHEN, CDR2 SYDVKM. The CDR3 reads CASSLRAGRHEQYF. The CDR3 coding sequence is TGTGCCAGCAGCCTCAGGGCCGGTAGGCACGAGCAGTACTTC.

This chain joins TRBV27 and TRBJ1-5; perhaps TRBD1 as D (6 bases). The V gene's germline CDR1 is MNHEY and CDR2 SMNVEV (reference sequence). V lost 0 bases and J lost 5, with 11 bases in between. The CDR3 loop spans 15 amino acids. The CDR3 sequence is CASSLSKGGDQPQHF. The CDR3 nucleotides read TGTGCCAGCAGTTTATCGAAGGGGGGCGATCAGCCCCAGCATTTT.

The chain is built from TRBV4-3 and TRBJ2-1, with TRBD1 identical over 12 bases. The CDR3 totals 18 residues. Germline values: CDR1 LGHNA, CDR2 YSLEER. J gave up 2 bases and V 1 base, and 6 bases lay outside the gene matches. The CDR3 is CASSQVSGDRGPYNEQFF. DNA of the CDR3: TGCGCCAGCAGCCAAGTGTCCGGGGACAGGGGGCCCTACAATGAGCAGTTCTTC.

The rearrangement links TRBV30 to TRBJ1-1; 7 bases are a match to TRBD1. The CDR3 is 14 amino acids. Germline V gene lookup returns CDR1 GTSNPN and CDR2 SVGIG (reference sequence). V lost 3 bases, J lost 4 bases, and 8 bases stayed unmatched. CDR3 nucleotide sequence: TGTGCCTGGAGAGGCACAGGGGAAAGCACTGAAGCTTTCTTT. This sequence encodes CAWRGTGESTEAFF.

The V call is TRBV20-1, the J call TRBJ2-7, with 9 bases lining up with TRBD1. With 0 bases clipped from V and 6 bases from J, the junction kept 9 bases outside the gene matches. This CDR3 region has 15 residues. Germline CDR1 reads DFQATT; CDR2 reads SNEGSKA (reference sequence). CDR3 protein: CSAREPRDRAGEQYF. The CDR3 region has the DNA TGCAGTGCTAGAGAACCCCGGGACAGGGCGGGCGAGCAGTACTTC.

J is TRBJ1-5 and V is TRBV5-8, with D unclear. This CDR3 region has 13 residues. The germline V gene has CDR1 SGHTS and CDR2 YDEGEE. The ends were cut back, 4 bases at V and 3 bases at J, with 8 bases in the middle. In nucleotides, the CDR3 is TGTGCCAGCAGCGGGTCTACCAATCAGCCCCAGCATTTT. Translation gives CASSGSTNQPQHF.

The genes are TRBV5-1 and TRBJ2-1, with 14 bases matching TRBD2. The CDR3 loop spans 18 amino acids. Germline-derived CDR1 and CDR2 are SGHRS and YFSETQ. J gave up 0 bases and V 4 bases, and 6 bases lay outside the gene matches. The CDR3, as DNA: TGCGCCAGCAGCCCGGGGACTAGCGGGGGTGTCTCCTACAATGAGCAGTTCTTC. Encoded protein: CASSPGTSGGVSYNEQFF.

The CDR3 sequence: CASSQLVGGTYEQYF. In DNA, the CDR3 is TGCGCCAGCAGCCAACTTGTAGGGGGCACTTACGAGCAGTACTTC. The rearrangement uses TRBV4-1 and TRBJ2-7; TRBD1 matches 7 bases. V lost 2 bases to trimming and J lost 4 bases; unmatched junction nucleotides: 8. CDR3 length: 15 residues. CDR1 is MGHRA and CDR2 is YSYEKL in the germline V gene.